This TCR beta chain was recovered during a study of blood T cell repertoires in COVID-19. The CDR3 is 11 amino acids. With 8 bases removed from V and 7 bases from J, the gap between germline ends came to 11 bases. Germline-derived CDR1 and CDR2 are MGHDK and SYGVNS. This clone was observed a few times. In the original workflow: Quantification of nucleated cells was approximated via reference gene primer amplification. The protocol was immunoSEQ multiplex PCR, while the TCRdb copy is restricted to in-frame clones and leaves out a portion. That table supplies the V and J calls and clone size; D and trimming were determined from the DNA. This sample has around 130,000 clones, with approximately 85% found just once.

The source is a human donor in a cohort sampled during active COVID-19. The material sequenced was peripheral blood. This sequence joins TRBV25-1 and TRBJ1-2; no firm D call. For the CDR3, the DNA is TGTGCCAGCTATGAAGGGAGTGGCTACACCTTC. This sequence encodes CASYEGSGYTF.